These 17 T cell receptor beta chains originate from one sample sequenced in a study of CD8 T cells in ankylosing spondylitis. MiXCR was run by TCRdb on the 5' RACE reads, yielding one entry per CDR3 protein. The profile covers 150,000 to 200,000 distinct CDR3 sequences, with around 10% appearing a single time and just under 30% taken by the ten largest. Sequencing was performed on blood, either unsorted or a sorted T cell fraction (not recorded which). These receptors originate from a male donor with ankylosing spondylitis or in good health (not recorded which).

This clonotype appeared many times. This chain uses TRBV5-1 with TRBJ2-1; possibly TRBD2 for D (5 bases). CDR1 is SGHRS and CDR2 is YFSETQ in the germline V gene. V dropped 0 bases and J dropped 9 bases, with 10 bases sitting between them. The CDR3 has 13 amino acids. This chain's CDR3 is CASSLVQRSEQFF. CDR3 DNA sequence: TGCGCCAGCAGCTTGGTCCAGCGGAGTGAGCAGTTCTTC.

There are a few counts of this clonotype. J is TRBJ2-5 and V is TRBV4-3, with D perhaps matching TRBD2 (6 bases). The CDR3 covers 15 residues. Germline assignment: CDR1 LGHNA and CDR2 YSLEER. Trimming shortened V by 0 bases and J by 7 bases, and 15 bases separated the two germline ends. As DNA, the CDR3 is TGCGCCAGCAGCCAAGATAGGACTACTGCACGGACCCAGTACTTC. Encoded protein: CASSQDRTTARTQYF.

As for this clonotype: This sequence may be a read error, since a much larger clone differs from it by one base. J is TRBJ1-1 and V is TRBV29-1; D is possibly TRBD1 (5 bases). Germline loops: CDR1 SQVTM, CDR2 ANQGSEA. CDR3 size: 11 residues. Trimming left V 3 bases short and J 10 bases short, with 12 bases between. The DNA of the CDR3 is TGCAGCGTTGATGGAGGGGCGGCAGCTTTCTTT. This translates into CSVDGGAAAFF.

This clonotype turned up a few times. The V and J genes are TRBV12-3 or TRBV12-4 and TRBJ2-1; D is possibly TRBD1 (5 bases). Trimming cost V 1 base and J 5 bases, with 6 bases left between them. The CDR3 length is 13 residues. This chain's CDR3 is CASSLEGNNEQFF. CDR3 bases: TGTGCCAGCAGTTTAGAGGGGAACAATGAGCAGTTCTTC.

This clonotype has more than one count but fewer than ten. The V and J genes are TRBV6-1 and TRBJ1-2, with unresolved D. CDR1 and CDR2 (germline): MNHNS, SASEGT. This CDR3 has 15 amino acids. Trimming shortened V by 6 bases and J by 2 bases, and 16 bases separated the two germline ends. Here the CDR3 DNA reads TGTGCCAGCAGCCTAACGGGAAGGGAGAACTATGGCTACACCTTC. Its translation is CASSLTGRENYGYTF.

This clonotype was seen many times. The J gene is TRBJ1-1, the V gene TRBV6-6; a weak D match, TRBD1 (5 bases). Germline V lookup: CDR1 MNHNY, CDR2 SVGAGI (reference sequence). V lost 0 bases to trimming and J lost 8 bases, with 10 bases between them. CDR3 length: 13 amino acids. The CDR3 here is CASSYSTWGEAFF. The CDR3 region has the DNA TGTGCCAGCAGTTACTCGACGTGGGGGGAAGCTTTCTTT.

For the CDR3, the DNA is TGCAGTGCCCGGCCTGCCGGGGGGGGCTACACCTTC. It is translated as CSARPAGGGYTF. The V call is TRBV20-1, the J call TRBJ1-2; D perhaps matches TRBD1 (5 bases). Trimming removed 6 bases from V and 8 bases from J, with 16 bases in between. This CDR3 is 12 amino acids long. Germline loops: CDR1 DFQATT, CDR2 SNEGSKA (reference sequence).

At least ten counts were recorded for this clonotype. V usage is TRBV5-1 and J usage is TRBJ2-2, with 11 bases lining up with TRBD1. V dropped 0 bases and J dropped 4; count of bases not matched to a gene: 5. The CDR3 is 17 residues long. The germline gives CDR1 SGHRS, CDR2 YFSETQ. Written as DNA, the CDR3 is TGCGCCAGCAGCTTGGCCTTTGGACAGGGGGCCACCGGGGAGCTGTTTTTT. This codes for CASSLAFGQGATGELFF.

In this sample, this clonotype turned up many times. J is TRBJ2-1 and V is TRBV6-6; D not certain. CDR3 length equals 12 residues. Deletions cut 5 bases from V and 7 bases from J, with 9 bases between. Looked up from germline, CDR1 is MNHNY and CDR2 is SVGAGI (reference sequence). CDR3: CASSPENNEQFF. The CDR3 region has the DNA TGTGCCAGCAGTCCCGAGAATAATGAGCAGTTCTTC.

This clonotype was detected many times. The CDR3 DNA reads as TGCAGCGTTAGGCTCCGGAGCCTGAACACTGAAGCTTTCTTT. Protein product: CSVRLRSLNTEAFF. V usage is TRBV29-1 and J usage is TRBJ1-1; D unclear. The V end lost 5 bases, the J end lost 0 bases, and 13 bases lay between the germline ends. The CDR3 covers 14 residues. Germline CDR1 is SQVTM and CDR2 is ANQGSEA.

This clonotype has only a few counts. V gene TRBV6-1 combines with J gene TRBJ2-5; D is possibly TRBD1 or TRBD2 (5 bases each). Trimming removed 6 bases from V and 9 bases from J, with 17 bases in between. The CDR3 has 13 amino acids. Germline lookup yields CDR1 MNHNS and CDR2 SASEGT. CDR3 amino acids: CASRPQASGAQYF. In nucleotides, the CDR3 is TGTGCCAGCAGGCCACAGGCGTCCGGGGCCCAGTACTTC.

This clonotype was counted ten times or more. V and J are TRBV6-1 and TRBJ2-3, with 7 bases fitting TRBD1. CDR1 and CDR2 (germline): MNHNS, SASEGT. The CDR3 is made up of 15 amino acids. V shed 7 bases and J 2 bases; nucleotides not matched to a gene: 9. The CDR3 is CASTLDREFTDTQYF. In nucleotides, the CDR3 is TGTGCCAGCACCCTTGACAGGGAATTCACAGATACGCAGTATTTT.

This clonotype was picked up a small number of times. V is TRBV10-3 and J is TRBJ2-1; 7 nucleotides line up with TRBD2. Germline V CDR1 and CDR2: ENHRY, SYGVKD. Trimming at V came to 3 bases and at J to 0 bases, leaving 8 bases not matched to a gene. This CDR3 has 17 amino acids. The DNA for the CDR3 is TGTGCCATCAGTGAAGAGCGGGGCCCGAGCTCCTACAATGAGCAGTTCTTC. The encoded protein is CAISEERGPSSYNEQFF.

This clonotype was seen at least ten times. The gene calls are TRBV20-1 and TRBJ2-5; possibly TRBD2 for D (6 bases). The CDR3 loop spans 15 amino acids. Trimming removed 0 bases from V and 2 bases from J, with 13 bases in between. Germline CDR1 DFQATT, CDR2 SNEGSKA (reference sequence). CDR3 residues: CSARDIHGGQETQYF. CDR3 sequence (DNA): TGCAGTGCTAGAGATATTCATGGGGGGCAAGAGACCCAGTACTTC.

The table lists this clonotype with many counts. The V gene is TRBV10-2, the J gene TRBJ1-1; 9 nucleotides match TRBD1. The CDR3 runs to 15 residues. J gave up 1 base and V 6 bases, and 6 bases lay outside the gene matches. Germline CDR1 is WSHSY and CDR2 is SAAADI. The CDR3 nucleotides are TGCGCCAGCAGGGGCGGACAGGGGCGGAACACTGAAGCTTTCTTT. As protein: CASRGGQGRNTEAFF.

This clonotype was seen repeatedly, ten times or more. This chain uses TRBV5-1 with TRBJ2-2; D is perhaps TRBD2 (5 bases). The germline CDR1 and CDR2 sequences are SGHRS and YFSETQ. The CDR3 spans 16 residues. V dropped 0 bases and J dropped 0 bases, with 9 bases sitting between them. CDR3 residues: CASSLAGTTNTGELFF. The CDR3, as DNA: TGCGCCAGCAGCTTGGCGGGAACTACGAACACCGGGGAGCTGTTTTTT.

CDR3 loop: CASSLGSDRTYEQYF. The DNA for the CDR3 is TGTGCCAGCAGCTTAGGTAGCGACAGGACCTACGAGCAGTACTTC. The chain links TRBV11-2 to TRBJ2-7; possibly TRBD1 for D (6 bases). Between the trimmed V and J ends, which lost 1 base and 2 bases, there was a span of 12 bases. Germline V gene lookup returns CDR1 SGHAT and CDR2 FQNNGV. The CDR3 runs 15 residues.